The sequence of this TCR beta chain was determined in a study of T cells of healthy individuals. TCRdb reprocessed the 5' RACE reads via MiXCR and lists one record per CDR3 protein. This repertoire shows about 96,000 distinct CDR3 sequences, roughly 15% found once; its top ten account for roughly 6.1%. CDR1 and CDR2 (germline): LNHDA, SQIVND (reference sequence). V was pared by 6 bases and J by 6 bases, with 18 bases between. The CDR3 spans 15 residues. The chain joins TRBV19 to TRBJ2-1; D may correspond to TRBD1 or TRBD2 (5 bases each). This clonotype originated in a human donor in good health. CDR3 bases: TGTGCCAGTAGCCCCCGGGGCCTTCTTCGCAATGAGCAGTTCTTC. Protein: CASSPRGLLRNEQFF. The full variable domain, rest sourced from reference TRBV19 and TRBJ2-1, is DGGITQSPKYLFRKEGQNVTLSCEQNLNHDAMYWYRQDPGQGLRLIYYSQIVNDFQKGDIAEGYSVSREKKESFPLTVTSAQKNPTAFYLCASSPRGLLRNEQFFGPGTRLTVL.